The 4 T cell receptor beta chains listed next were all sequenced from one sample in a study of cytomegalovirus exposure and HLA in healthy donors. The primer mix had 60 Vbeta and 13 Jbeta primers. Sequencing used immunoSEQ multiplex PCR; TCRdb keeps in-frame clones, though not all of them. The table includes more than 150,000 clones, around 80% detected once. The sequenced sample consisted of PBMCs. All receptors come from a girl between 10 and 17 years old in good health and CMV-seropositive.

This clone was observed a handful of times. The V gene is TRBV19, the J gene TRBJ2-7; 8 nucleotides align to TRBD2. CDR3 length: 15 amino acids. Germline values: CDR1 LNHDA, CDR2 SQIVND (reference sequence). Trimming removed 5 bases from V and 4 bases from J; junction bases left unmatched: 10. CDR3 nucleotide sequence: TGTGCCAGTAGTGGAAGAGCGGGAGCTCCATACGAGCAGTACTTC. It codes for CASSGRAGAPYEQYF.

This rearrangement joins TRBV25-1 to TRBJ2-5, with no clear D. This CDR3 contains 13 residues. CDR1 and CDR2 from the germline V gene are MGHDK and SYGVNS. The V end was cut by 2 bases, the J end by 2 bases, with 6 bases between. The CDR3 bases are TGTGCCAGCAGTGAAAGCCCACAAGAGACCCAGTACTTC. It specifies CASSESPQETQYF. Looking up the rest from reference TRBV25-1 and TRBJ2-5 gives the full variable domain: EADIYQTPRYLVIGTGKKITLECSQTMGHDKMYWYQQDPGMELHLIHYSYGVNSTEKGDLSSESTVSRIRTEHFPLTLESARPSHTSQYLCASSESPQETQYFGPGTRLLVL.

The chain joins TRBV27 to TRBJ2-7; the match to TRBD2 covers 7 bases. The CDR3 has 14 residues. V lost 5 bases, J lost 4 bases, and 8 bases stayed unmatched. Germline V CDR1 and CDR2: MNHEY, SMNVEV (reference sequence). CDR3 sequence (DNA): TGTGCCAGCAGTCCCGGTGCGGGAGCTTACGAGCAGTACTTC. Amino acid sequence: CASSPGAGAYEQYF.

The rearrangement links TRBV5-6 to TRBJ2-7, with a possible D match to TRBD1 (6 bases). The CDR3 is 18 amino acids. Trimming took off 0 bases at V and 4 bases at J, with 23 bases between the two ends. Looked up from germline, CDR1 is SGHDT and CDR2 is YYEEEE. CDR3 sequence reads: CASSLGGFGGGPLYEQYF. As DNA, the CDR3 is TGTGCCAGCAGCTTGGGAGGGTTTGGTGGGGGCCCCCTATACGAGCAGTACTTC.